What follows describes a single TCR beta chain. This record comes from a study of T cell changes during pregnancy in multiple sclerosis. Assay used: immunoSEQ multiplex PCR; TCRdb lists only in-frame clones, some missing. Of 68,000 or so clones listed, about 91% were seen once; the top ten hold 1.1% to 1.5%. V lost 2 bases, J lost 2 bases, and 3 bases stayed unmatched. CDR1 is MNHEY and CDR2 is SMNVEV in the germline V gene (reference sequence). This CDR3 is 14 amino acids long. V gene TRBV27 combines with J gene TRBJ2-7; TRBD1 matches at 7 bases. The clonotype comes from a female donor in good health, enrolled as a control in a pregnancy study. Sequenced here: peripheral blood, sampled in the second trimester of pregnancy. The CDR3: CASSLDRVAYEQYF. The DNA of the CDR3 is TGTGCCAGCAGTTTAGACAGGGTGGCCTACGAGCAGTACTTC.